This T cell receptor beta chain was recorded in a study of Graves' ophthalmopathy and Graves' hyperthyroidism. Overall study context: Pretreatment peripheral blood was obtained at initial diagnosis.

Overall study findings and caveats: The majority of expanded thyroid clonotypes above 0.001 frequency also occurred in blood. At about 70% sensitivity and 72.22% specificity, the model predicted progression of the ophthalmopathy.

Concerning this clonotype: Its antigen is not identified.

Ophthalmopathy in the donors was of moderate-to-severe activity, with CAS ≥3, NOSPECS ≥4 and duration under 3 months. V was pared by 6 bases and J by 0 bases, with 7 bases of the junction left unmatched. The CDR3 spans 16 residues. RNA transcripts provided the template for amplifying TCR beta CDR3 regions. In the first round, RT-PCR was carried out with HTBI primers, and a multiplex PCR formed the second round. TCRdb used MiXCR to reprocess the multiplex PCR reads, holding one entry per CDR3 protein. The top ten clones hold approximately 1.4% of a sample with 360,000 or so distinct CDR3 sequences, about 17% of them seen once.

The receptor comes from a woman aged 18-29 years with Graves' ophthalmopathy. Material for sequencing was peripheral blood. The rearrangement joins TRBV12-3 or TRBV12-4 to TRBJ1-1; the match to TRBD1 covers 10 bases. For the CDR3, the DNA is TGTGCCAGCAGGCAAGGGACAGGGGACCTGAACACTGAAGCTTTCTTT. Its translation is CASRQGTGDLNTEAFF.